The present TCR beta chain was sequenced within a study of regulatory T cells in long-lasting Graves disease. The time point: newly diagnosed GD, antithyroid drugs for less than 3 months. RNA isolated from PBMCs was used to make the TCR library. This clonotype was seen ten or more times. Researchers made TCR beta libraries by using iRepertoire HTBI primers and running Arm-PCR on CDR3 regions. MiXCR was run by TCRdb on the multiplex PCR reads, yielding one entry per CDR3 protein. Of 450,000 to 700,000 distinct CDR3 sequences listed, approximately 13% are singletons. CDR1 and CDR2 from the germline V gene are MNHEY and SMNVEV (reference sequence). The CDR3 sequence is 14 residues long. Trimming took off 0 bases at V and 3 bases at J, with 9 bases between the two ends. These data were also filed under a second study, of T cells in Graves' hyperthyroidism and ophthalmopathy.

The rearrangement joins TRBV27 to TRBJ2-7; D is perhaps TRBD2 (6 bases). The source material was peripheral blood mononuclear cells (PBMCs), sampled at new diagnosis, from a patient treated with antithyroid drugs. The TCR sequence derives from a man aged 25-40 years with Graves disease. The CDR3 is CASSLSEEGYEQYF. CDR3 bases: TGTGCCAGCAGTTTATCGGAGGAGGGCTACGAGCAGTACTTC.